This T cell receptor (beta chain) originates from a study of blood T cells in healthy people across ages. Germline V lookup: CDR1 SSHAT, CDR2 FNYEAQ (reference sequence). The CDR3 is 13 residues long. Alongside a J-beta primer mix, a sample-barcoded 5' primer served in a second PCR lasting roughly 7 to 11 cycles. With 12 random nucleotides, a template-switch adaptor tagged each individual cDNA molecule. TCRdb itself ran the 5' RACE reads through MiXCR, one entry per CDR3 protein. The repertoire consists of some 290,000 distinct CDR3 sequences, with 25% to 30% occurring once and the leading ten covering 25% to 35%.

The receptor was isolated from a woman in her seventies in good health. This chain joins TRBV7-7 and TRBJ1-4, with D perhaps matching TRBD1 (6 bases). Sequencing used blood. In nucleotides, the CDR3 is TGTGCTAGCGGCCTGACACAGGGAGAAAAACTGTTTTTT. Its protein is CASGLTQGEKLFF. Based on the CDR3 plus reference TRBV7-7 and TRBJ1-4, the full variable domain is GAGVSQSPRYKVTKRGQDVTLRCDPISSHATLYWYQQALGQGPEFLTYFNYEAQPDKSGLPSDRFSAERPEGSISTLTIQRTEQRDSAMYRCASGLTQGEKLFFGSGTQLSVL.